Included here is one T cell receptor beta chain sequence, with context. The target antigen is unknown. Germline V gives CDR1 GTSNPN, CDR2 SVGIG (reference sequence). V lost 5 bases, J lost 4 bases, and 4 bases stayed unmatched. This CDR3 spans 12 amino acids. The data stem from a study of OX40 agonist ivuxolimab in advanced cancers. Background on the study: Previous treatment with anti-PD-1, anti-PD-L1 or anti-CTLA-4 therapy was allowed; approximately 40% had received some.

Study findings and constraints: Researchers did not establish what antigens the expanded peripheral T cells target. With doses of 0.1 to 3.0 mg/kg, CD4+ and CD8+ blood T cells had undergone clonal expansion by week 6.

Measured with immunoSEQ multiplex PCR; TCRdb has only the in-frame clones, and not every one. The repertoire holds 70,000 to 95,000 clones, with 84% as singletons. The sequences come from CD4+ or CD8+ T cells sorted from blood, collected in a trial of the OX40 agonist ivuxolimab. This clonotype was sampled from an adult with an advanced solid tumor such as melanoma, head and neck, liver or kidney cancer. The J gene is TRBJ1-2, the V gene TRBV30; 7 nucleotides agree with TRBD1. The CDR3 protein is CAWDRVSYGYTF. CDR3 bases: TGTGCCTGGGACAGGGTGAGCTATGGCTACACCTTC.